Described below is a single T cell receptor (beta chain) sequence and its context. Its target is unknown. Both 60 Vbeta primers and 13 Jbeta primers went into the PCR. Profiling relied on immunoSEQ multiplex PCR, and the TCRdb table lists in-frame clones only, not all of them. The table lists about 85,000 clones, approximately 80% of them singletons, with 20% to 25% in the top ten. These data are taken from a study of cytomegalovirus exposure and HLA in healthy donors. Germline V gene lookup returns CDR1 SNHLY and CDR2 FYNNEI. The CDR3 runs 14 residues. Trimming removed 4 bases at V and 4 bases at J, with 10 bases between. General study points: Altogether, 170 or so TCR beta chains were recorded as cytomegalovirus-associated. In a later analysis, common viral pathogens appeared linked to several of the most significant clusters.

Sequencing input: PBMCs. The V gene is TRBV2, the J gene TRBJ2-2, with D possibly TRBD1 on 6 matching bases. This sequence was found in a woman between 50 and 59 years old in good health and CMV-seropositive. The CDR3 region is CASSATGATGELFF. The DNA of the CDR3 is TGTGCCAGCAGTGCGACAGGAGCCACCGGGGAGCTGTTTTTT.